This T cell receptor (beta chain) came from a study of T cells in Graves' hyperthyroidism and ophthalmopathy. Study-level results: The model made its ophthalmopathy prediction, and onset followed a median roughly six months later.

With respect to this clonotype: The antigen is unknown.

Enrolled ophthalmopathy patients presented with a Clinical Activity Score of at least 3, a NOSPECS grade of at least 4, and disease duration under 3 months. Exclusion followed for patients with uncontrolled infection, other autoimmune disease, pregnancy or lactation. The authors obtained PBMCs from roughly 10 ml of fresh peripheral blood. Amplification of TCR beta CDR3 regions was performed using RNA transcripts as template. HTBI primers were the set used in a first-round RT-PCR of the TCR CDR3. A single record per CDR3 protein comes from TCRdb applying MiXCR to the multiplex PCR reads. The sample lists 490,000 or so distinct CDR3 sequences; under 25% were seen once. The CDR3 totals 15 residues. Germline CDR1 reads MNHEY; CDR2 reads SMNVEV (reference sequence). Trimming removed 4 bases from V and 2 bases from J; junction bases left unmatched: 8.

This receptor was obtained from a woman aged 70-85 years with Graves' ophthalmopathy. The chain is built from TRBV27 and TRBJ2-7; 7 nucleotides match TRBD1. The sequenced material came from blood. CDR3 in amino acids: CASSYRGLPAYEQYF. In DNA, the CDR3 is TGTGCCAGCAGTTATAGGGGGCTACCAGCCTACGAGCAGTACTTC.